Each of the 30 T cell receptor beta chains below was sequenced from the same sample in a study of blood T cell repertoires in COVID-19 (dated by TCRdb to 2019 to 2021). Library construction relied on the immunoSEQ multiplex PCR assay. What TCRdb holds here is the immuneACCESS table cut down to in-frame rearrangements. Part of the clones is not present; checked against another copy, under half of the missing clones reflect an unresolved V gene, and the others are unexplained. The sample table holds approximately 150,000 clones, of which 84% were seen once. The ten top clones hold under 3.5% of the sample. The sequencing sample was made of peripheral blood. All receptors derive from a woman older than 75 with COVID-19, enrolled during active disease.

This clone was detected only once. The chain uses TRBV19 and TRBJ1-3, with TRBD1 as a possible D gene (5 bases). The CDR3 spans 15 residues. V was shortened by 1 base and J by 2 bases, with 9 bases between the two germline ends. Germline V CDR1 and CDR2: LNHDA, SQIVND (reference sequence). CDR3 DNA: TGTGCCAGTAGTATAGGACAGCTGGCTGGAAACACCATATATTTT. Its translation is CASSIGQLAGNTIYF.

This clone is a singleton in its sample. The V call is TRBV15, the J call TRBJ1-5; possible D gene TRBD1, 5 bases. The V and J ends lost 0 bases and 4 bases respectively, with 7 bases between them. CDR3 length: 14 residues. Germline CDR1 is LNHNV and CDR2 is YYDKDF (reference sequence). The CDR3 DNA sequence: TGTGCCACCAGCAGAGATCGGGGGAATCAGCCCCAGCATTTT. It yields the protein CATSRDRGNQPQHF.

The chain is built from TRBV5-1 and TRBJ2-5; 12 positions agree with TRBD1. CDR1 is SGHRS, CDR2 YFSETQ, per germline. J lost 5 bases, V lost 4 bases, and 12 bases had no gene match. The CDR3 runs 17 residues. CDR3 amino acids: CASSPRSGTGGSETQYF. Written as DNA, the CDR3 is TGCGCCAGCAGCCCCCGGTCGGGGACAGGGGGCTCGGAGACCCAGTACTTC.

The rearrangement uses TRBV2 and TRBJ1-2; 10 bases map to TRBD1. With V trimmed by 6 bases and J by 5 bases, 9 bases remained unmatched. The CDR3 covers 15 residues. The V gene's germline CDR1 is SNHLY and CDR2 FYNNEI. Written as DNA, the CDR3 is TGTGCCAGCAGCGCCGGGACAGGGGTGCAATATGGCTACACCTTC. Translating gives CASSAGTGVQYGYTF.

The V call is TRBV3-1 (or the pseudogene TRBV3-2), the J call TRBJ2-5, with D possibly being TRBD1 (6 bases). The V end was cut by 8 bases, the J end by 2 bases, with 12 bases between. Germline CDR1 LGHDT, CDR2 YNNKEL (reference sequence). This CDR3 contains 13 residues. The CDR3, as DNA: TGTGCCAGCCGCCCAGGGGTTCAAGAGACCCAGTACTTC. Amino acids: CASRPGVQETQYF.

The V and J genes are TRBV19 and TRBJ2-7; D perhaps matches TRBD1 (5 bases). CDR1 and CDR2 (germline): LNHDA, SQIVND (reference sequence). V was shortened by 1 base and J by 2 bases, with 9 bases between the two germline ends. This CDR3 contains 14 residues. CDR3 in amino acids: CASSIGGGPYEQYF. In DNA form, the CDR3 reads TGTGCCAGTAGTATAGGGGGCGGACCCTACGAGCAGTACTTC.

V gene TRBV5-4 combines with J gene TRBJ2-1; TRBD2 matches at 11 bases. This CDR3 contains 17 residues. Trimming cost V 0 bases and J 8 bases; bases outside gene matches: 10. Germline V gene data show CDR1 as SGHNT and CDR2 as YYREEE (reference sequence). Written as DNA, the CDR3 is TGTGCCAGCAGCTTGGGACTAGCGGGAATAGGTACGGATGAGCAGTTCTTC. It codes for CASSLGLAGIGTDEQFF.

This rearrangement joins TRBV7-3 to TRBJ1-1; D remains unclear. Germline CDR1 SGHTA, CDR2 FQGTGA. The CDR3 is 15 amino acids. V gave up 0 bases and J gave up 0 bases, with 8 bases separating them. This CDR3 reads CASSLTGGMNTEAFF. In DNA, the CDR3 is TGTGCCAGCAGCTTAACAGGAGGGATGAACACTGAAGCTTTCTTT.

The V and J genes are TRBV10-2 and TRBJ2-5; D may be TRBD2 (6 bases). The CDR3 spans 15 residues. V lost 5 bases, J lost 4 bases, and 17 bases lay in between. Germline V gives CDR1 WSHSY, CDR2 SAAADI. CDR3 in amino acids: CASSNPGASLETQYF. The CDR3 nucleotides are TGCGCCAGCAGTAACCCGGGAGCTAGTCTAGAGACCCAGTACTTC.

V gene TRBV5-1 combines with J gene TRBJ2-7; 14 bases align to TRBD2. The CDR3 covers 16 residues. V lost 1 base to trimming and J lost 6 bases; unmatched junction nucleotides: 6. Per the germline V gene, CDR1 is SGHRS and CDR2 is YFSETQ. The CDR3 sequence is CASSLRPGLAGAEQYF. The DNA for the CDR3 is TGCGCCAGCAGCTTGCGCCCGGGACTAGCGGGAGCCGAGCAGTACTTC.

The chain is built from TRBV3-1 (or the pseudogene TRBV3-2) and TRBJ2-1; the D gene is possibly TRBD2 (5 bases). Looked up from germline, CDR1 is LGHDT and CDR2 is YNNKEL (reference sequence). V lost 0 bases and J lost 5, with 17 bases in between. The CDR3 extends over 17 amino acids. CDR3 DNA sequence: TGTGCCAGCAGCCAAGATAGAAGCCTATACGGGGACAATGAGCAGTTCTTC. Encoded protein: CASSQDRSLYGDNEQFF.

The rearrangement links TRBV6-5 to TRBJ1-2; no firm D call. V was cut by 7 bases and J by 3 bases, with 6 bases left in between. The CDR3 is 11 residues long. Germline lookup yields CDR1 MNHEY and CDR2 SVGAGI. CDR3 amino acids: CASNRDYGYTF. Written as DNA, the CDR3 is TGTGCCAGCAATCGGGACTATGGCTACACCTTC.

The gene calls are TRBV4-3 and TRBJ2-7; TRBD2 matches 8 bases. Unmatched junction bases numbered 2, after V lost 1 base and J lost 3 bases. This CDR3 region has 14 residues. Germline CDR1 LGHNA, CDR2 YSLEER. This CDR3 reads CASSQAAGDYEQYF. CDR3 bases: TGCGCCAGCAGCCAAGCAGCGGGGGACTACGAGCAGTACTTC.

The chain recombines TRBV19 with TRBJ1-5; D is unclear. The germline V and J ends were trimmed by 3 bases and 4 bases, with 19 bases remaining between them. The CDR3 runs 17 residues. Germline CDR1 LNHDA, CDR2 SQIVND (reference sequence). CDR3 coding DNA: TGTGCCAGTAGTATTTTCAATATGAGGGATTGGAATCAGCCCCAGCATTTT. This codes for CASSIFNMRDWNQPQHF.

The chain uses TRBV28 and TRBJ1-2, with D possibly being TRBD1 (5 bases). CDR1 is MDHEN and CDR2 is SYDVKM in the germline V gene. Trimming removed 5 bases from V and 9 bases from J, with 19 bases in between. CDR3 size: 14 residues. CDR3 coding DNA: TGTGCCAGCAGTCCTTCTAGCGGGGCTTTAAGCTACACCTTC. This translates into CASSPSSGALSYTF.

This chain joins TRBV30 and TRBJ2-7; D unresolved. The CDR3 is 11 amino acids. The germline V gene has CDR1 GTSNPN and CDR2 SVGIG (reference sequence). Trimming removed 5 bases from V and 2 bases from J, with 7 bases in between. In DNA form, the CDR3 reads TGTGCCTGGGGGTCAACCTACGAGCAGTACTTC. Its translation: CAWGSTYEQYF. Full variable domain (remainder filled in from reference TRBV30 and TRBJ2-7): SQTIHQWPATLVQPVGSPLSLECTVEGTSNPNLYWYRQAAGRGLQLLFYSVGIGQISSEVPQNLSASRPQDRQFILSSKKLLLSDSGFYLCAWGSTYEQYFGPGTRLTVT.

This clone occurred once. The V call is TRBV5-1, the J call TRBJ2-1; D is uncertain. The CDR3 runs to 16 residues. Germline-derived CDR1 and CDR2 are SGHRS and YFSETQ. V was shortened by 1 base and J by 0 bases, with 11 bases between the two germline ends. In DNA, the CDR3 is TGCGCCAGCAGCTTGATCCCCGGGTCCTCCTACAATGAGCAGTTCTTC. Protein sequence: CASSLIPGSSYNEQFF.

The rearrangement links TRBV9 to TRBJ2-3; no definite D call. The V end lost 2 bases, the J end lost 9 bases, and 10 bases lay between the germline ends. The germline gives CDR1 SGDLS, CDR2 YYNGEE. The CDR3 is 12 amino acids. CDR3: CASSVLEETQYF. The CDR3 coding sequence is TGTGCCAGCAGCGTGCTAGAGGAGACGCAGTATTTT.

The chain has TRBV6-5 and TRBJ2-1; D is possibly TRBD1 (6 bases). The CDR3 spans 15 residues. V was pared by 6 bases and J by 9 bases, with 21 bases between. Germline V gene data show CDR1 as MNHEY and CDR2 as SVGAGI. The CDR3 spells CASRRRLGGWGEQFF. In DNA, the CDR3 is TGTGCCAGCAGGAGGCGTCTAGGGGGATGGGGTGAGCAGTTCTTC.

The chain carries TRBV5-1 and TRBJ1-3, with no clear D. There are 15 residues in the CDR3. V gave up 0 bases and J gave up 4 bases, with 11 bases separating them. Germline-derived CDR1 and CDR2 are SGHRS and YFSETQ. CDR3 bases: TGCGCCAGCAGCTTGGAGCCAGACTTGGGAAACACCATATATTTT. This gives the protein CASSLEPDLGNTIYF. The full variable domain, with the rest looked up from reference TRBV5-1 and TRBJ1-3, is KAGVTQTPRYLIKTRGQQVTLSCSPISGHRSVSWYQQTPGQGLQFLFEYFSETQRNKGNFPGRFSGRQFSNSRSEMNVSTLELGDSALYLCASSLEPDLGNTIYFGEGSWLTVV.

The CDR3 coding sequence is TGCGCCAGCAGAGTCCAAGCCACTGGAAACACCATATATTTT. It is translated as CASRVQATGNTIYF. The V gene is TRBV5-1, the J gene TRBJ1-3, with D hard to call. Looked up from germline, CDR1 is SGHRS and CDR2 is YFSETQ. CDR3 length equals 14 residues. The V end lost 5 bases, the J end lost 2 bases, and 11 bases lay between the germline ends.

The genes are TRBV11-2 and TRBJ2-5; 9 bases map to TRBD2. The ends lost 2 bases at V and 5 bases at J; junction bases unmatched: 6. The germline V gene has CDR1 SGHAT and CDR2 FQNNGV. The CDR3 runs 15 residues. CDR3 sequence (DNA): TGTGCCAGCAGCTTAACCAGCGGGGGGAAGGAGACCCAGTACTTC. Its translation is CASSLTSGGKETQYF.

This chain connects TRBV10-3 to TRBJ1-3; 7 bases are a match to TRBD1. V lost 6 bases, J lost 4 bases, and 6 bases stayed unmatched. The germline CDR1 and CDR2 sequences are ENHRY and SYGVKD. This CDR3 region has 14 residues. The CDR3 protein is CAISGTAQGNTIYF. The CDR3 DNA reads TGTGCCATCAGCGGGACAGCCCAAGGAAACACCATATATTTT.

The V call is TRBV27, the J call TRBJ1-1; weak D call: TRBD1 (5 bases). Trimming stripped 6 bases from V and 1 base from J, with 9 bases between. The CDR3 consists of 13 residues. Germline-derived CDR1 and CDR2 are MNHEY and SMNVEV (reference sequence). The CDR3 DNA reads as TGTGCCAGCAGCTGGGGGGGGAACACTGAAGCTTTCTTT. Amino acids: CASSWGGNTEAFF.

The rearrangement joins TRBV3-1 (or the pseudogene TRBV3-2) to TRBJ2-3, with TRBD2 matching 9 bases. Germline V lookup: CDR1 LGHDT, CDR2 YNNKEL (reference sequence). With V trimmed by 1 base and J by 4 bases, 3 bases remained unmatched. CDR3 length equals 15 residues. CDR3 residues: CASSQATSGPDTQYF. The CDR3 coding sequence is TGTGCCAGCAGCCAAGCGACTAGCGGACCAGATACGCAGTATTTT.

This clone showed up just a few times. V is TRBV11-2 and J is TRBJ2-7; D is ambiguous. In germline, CDR1 is SGHAT, CDR2 FQNNGV. Trimming cost V 4 bases and J 4 bases, with 5 bases left between them. The CDR3 has 11 residues. The CDR3 loop is CASSSVYEQYF. In DNA form, the CDR3 reads TGTGCCAGCAGCTCAGTGTACGAGCAGTACTTC.

V usage is TRBV18 and J usage is TRBJ1-2; 7 nucleotides match TRBD1. Losses at the gene ends were 3 bases for V and 6 bases for J; bases not matched to a gene: 4. Germline values: CDR1 KGHSH, CDR2 LQKENI. The CDR3 extends over 13 amino acids. The CDR3 nucleotides are TGTGCCAGCTCACCTATTGACAGGGATGGCTACACCTTC. It encodes CASSPIDRDGYTF.

The chain employs TRBV19 and TRBJ1-2, with 10 bases that match TRBD1. V dropped 9 bases and J dropped 8; count of bases not matched to a gene: 12. The length of the CDR3 is 14 residues. Germline V gives CDR1 LNHDA, CDR2 SQIVND (reference sequence). The CDR3 region has the DNA TGTGCCAGCCGGAGCCGGGACAGGGGTCAAGGCTACACCTTC. Translating gives CASRSRDRGQGYTF.

V is TRBV3-1 (or the pseudogene TRBV3-2) and J is TRBJ2-2; tentatively, D is TRBD1 (6 bases). V was shortened by 10 bases and J by 7 bases, with 13 bases between the two germline ends. The germline V gene encodes CDR1 LGHDT and CDR2 YNNKEL (reference sequence). The CDR3 sequence is 12 residues long. The DNA of the CDR3 is TGTGCCATACAGGGTTTTGGCGGGGAGCTGTTTTTT. It encodes CAIQGFGGELFF.

This chain connects TRBV24-1 to TRBJ2-3, with D unclear. Deletions cut 1 base from V and 0 bases from J, with 10 bases between. Germline V gives CDR1 KGHDR, CDR2 SFDVKD. The CDR3 spans 16 residues. CDR3 region: CATSDLNSPSTDTQYF. In DNA, the CDR3 is TGTGCCACCAGTGATTTAAACAGCCCTAGCACAGATACGCAGTATTTT.